One sample yielded the 12 T cell receptor beta chains listed below, sequenced in a study of blood T cell repertoires in COVID-19 (dated by TCRdb to about 2020). Library prep was done by the immunoSEQ multiplex PCR assay. TCRdb obtained this table from immuneACCESS and retained in-frame rearrangements with V and J assigned. These tables miss some clones; where compared with another copy, unresolved V genes account for less than half of the shortfall, and the remainder is unexplained. Across this sample there are around 290,000 clones, with around 90% seen only once. The ten largest clones represent 1.7% of the sample. Sequenced: PBMCs or T cells enriched from blood (not recorded which). These receptors all stem from a woman in her forties who had recovered from COVID-19.

The rearrangement links TRBV4-1 to TRBJ1-3; 8 bases match TRBD1. The V gene end was trimmed by 1 base and the J gene end by 4 bases; junction bases not matched to a gene: 3. Per germline, CDR1 MGHRA and CDR2 YSYEKL. This CDR3 contains 15 residues. The CDR3 loop reads CASSQARGPGNTIYF. CDR3 coding DNA: TGCGCCAGCAGCCAAGCCAGGGGGCCCGGAAACACCATATATTTT.

This sequence joins TRBV27 and TRBJ1-2; 12 nucleotides line up with TRBD1. CDR3 length: 18 residues. V gave up 5 bases and J gave up 0 bases; unmatched junction bases: 10. Germline V gene sequence: CDR1 MNHEY, CDR2 SMNVEV (reference sequence). CDR3 sequence: CASSPRRDRGRANYGYTF. The DNA of the CDR3 is TGTGCCAGCAGTCCAAGGCGGGACAGGGGGCGAGCTAACTATGGCTACACCTTC.

The V call is TRBV20-1, the J call TRBJ1-3; the D gene is possibly TRBD1 (6 bases). Per germline, CDR1 DFQATT and CDR2 SNEGSKA (reference sequence). The CDR3 contains 15 residues. Trimming removed 6 bases from V and 0 bases from J, with 15 bases in between. In DNA form, the CDR3 reads TGCAGTGCAAGTCAGGGGCCCCTCTCTGGAAACACCATATATTTT. Its protein is CSASQGPLSGNTIYF.

The CDR3 coding sequence is TGTGCCAGCAGCCGAATTGCGGGCGGGCCTTCGGAGTATTATGGCTACACCTTC. This codes for CASSRIAGGPSEYYGYTF. This chain connects TRBV7-3 to TRBJ1-2; no reliable D call. CDR1 and CDR2 from the germline V gene are SGHTA and FQGTGA. Trimming pared 5 bases from V and 5 bases from J, leaving 27 bases between. The CDR3 contains 18 residues. The entire variable domain, with the rest obtained from reference TRBV7-3 and TRBJ1-2, is as follows: GAGVSQTPSNKVTEKGKYVELRCDPISGHTALYWYRQSLGQGPEFLIYFQGTGAADDSGLPNDRFFAVRPEGSVSTLKIQRTERGDSAVYLCASSRIAGGPSEYYGYTFGSGTRLTVV.

This clone has more than one count but fewer than ten. The CDR3 is CASSIDPAGGLYEQYF. CDR3 in DNA: TGTGCCAGTAGTATAGATCCAGCGGGGGGACTTTACGAGCAGTACTTC. This chain links TRBV19 with TRBJ2-7, with 9 bases that match TRBD2. Germline values: CDR1 LNHDA, CDR2 SQIVND (reference sequence). V gave up 0 bases and J gave up 4 bases; unmatched junction bases: 7. This CDR3 is 16 amino acids long.

The gene calls are TRBV30 and TRBJ1-2, with TRBD1 matching over 11 bases. V shed 3 bases and J 7 bases; nucleotides not matched to a gene: 7. Looked up from germline, CDR1 is GTSNPN and CDR2 is SVGIG (reference sequence). The CDR3 runs 14 residues. CDR3 sequence (DNA): TGTGCCTGGAGCCAAGGACAGGGGGCCGGTGGCTACACCTTC. Translating it yields CAWSQGQGAGGYTF.

V is TRBV5-1 and J is TRBJ1-3; TRBD1 agrees at 9 bases. Trimming cost V 4 bases and J 11 bases; bases outside gene matches: 7. This CDR3 contains 13 residues. From germline, CDR1 is SGHRS and CDR2 YFSETQ. The CDR3 is CASSAGQGNPIYF. CDR3 sequence (DNA): TGCGCCAGCAGCGCAGGACAGGGGAACCCCATATATTTT.

The table lists this clone with a count of one. This rearrangement joins TRBV7-2 to TRBJ1-2; 8 nucleotides agree with TRBD1. Germline lookup yields CDR1 SGHTA and CDR2 FQGNSA. J gave up 7 bases and V 4 bases, and 11 bases lay outside the gene matches. This CDR3 region has 15 residues. CDR3 amino acids: CASSSPRTGLSGYTF. For the CDR3, the DNA is TGTGCCAGCAGCTCACCCCGGACAGGGCTCTCTGGCTACACCTTC.

The V and J genes are TRBV11-2 and TRBJ1-4; 7 nucleotides align to TRBD1. The V segment lost 0 bases and the J segment 7 bases; nucleotides outside the gene matches: 2. The germline V gene encodes CDR1 SGHAT and CDR2 FQNNGV. There are 14 residues in the CDR3. As DNA, the CDR3 is TGTGCCAGCAGCTTAGACAGGGGGTCTGAAAAACTGTTTTTT. It is translated as CASSLDRGSEKLFF.

The V call is TRBV4-1, the J call TRBJ1-5; TRBD1 matches at 8 bases. The ends lost 2 bases at V and 3 bases at J; junction bases unmatched: 6. The CDR3 sequence is 16 residues long. Germline CDR1 MGHRA, CDR2 YSYEKL. The CDR3 reads CASSQRTGTDNQPQHF. CDR3 coding DNA: TGCGCCAGCAGCCAAAGGACAGGGACAGACAATCAGCCCCAGCATTTT.

J is TRBJ2-4 and V is TRBV4-1; no clear D. CDR1 and CDR2 (germline): MGHRA, YSYEKL. The CDR3 length is 17 residues. With 0 bases removed from V and 0 bases from J, the gap between germline ends came to 12 bases. CDR3 sequence (DNA): TGCGCCAGCAGCCAAGATGGGCTCCTAAAAGCCAAAAACATTCAGTACTTC. It encodes CASSQDGLLKAKNIQYF.

CDR3 region: CATSEQGADYEQYF. In DNA form, the CDR3 reads TGTGCGACTTCAGAACAGGGGGCGGATTACGAGCAGTACTTC. The chain uses TRBV19 and TRBJ2-7; 9 positions agree with TRBD1. This CDR3 contains 14 residues. Germline V gives CDR1 LNHDA, CDR2 SQIVND (reference sequence).